The present T cell receptor (beta chain) was sequenced within a study of OX40 agonist ivuxolimab in advanced cancers. Study overall: Partial responses occurred in Three dose-escalation patients, one with hepatocellular carcinoma and two with cutaneous melanoma.

The data were produced by immunoSEQ multiplex PCR, yet TCRdb's version contains in-frame clones alone and is incomplete. Among roughly 19,000 clones, 84% were seen once, and the ten largest hold 35% to 55%. Study-wide findings and caveats: Compared with others, partial responders at 0.1-3.0 mg/kg displayed clonal expansion among the lowest.

A note on this clone: The antigen remains undetermined.

Per germline, CDR1 SGHVS and CDR2 FQNEAQ. CDR3 length: 17 residues. V was shortened by 2 bases and J by 0 bases, with 14 bases between the two germline ends. This receptor was obtained from an adult with an advanced solid tumor such as melanoma, head and neck, liver or kidney cancer. Here the sequenced sample was CD4+ or CD8+ T cells sorted from blood, taken in a trial of the OX40 agonist ivuxolimab. V and J are TRBV7-8 and TRBJ1-5, with D unresolved. The CDR3 loop is CASSLLISSSSNQPQHF. As DNA, the CDR3 is TGTGCCAGCAGCTTATTAATCTCCAGCTCTAGCAATCAGCCCCAGCATTTT.